This T cell receptor (beta chain) was sequenced for a study of T cells in localized non-small cell lung cancer. Study findings and constraints: An association was observed between higher blood T cell density and longer overall survival. Uninvolved adjacent lung showed peak T cell clonality, exceeding tumor. In adjacent lung appeared a median around 60 of the top 100 tumor clones.

This clone counts as medium-sized. Antigen unknown. Generated by immunoSEQ multiplex PCR, the TCRdb table keeps only in-frame clones and is missing some. The sample shows about 17,000 clones, around 80% of them seen only once. There are 13 residues in the CDR3. Per the germline V gene, CDR1 is GTSNPN and CDR2 is SVGIG (reference sequence). With 7 bases removed from V and 11 bases from J, the gap between germline ends came to 23 bases. The V gene is TRBV30, the J gene TRBJ1-1; maybe TRBD1 (5 bases). The sequence derives from a male donor at least 60 years old with stage III lung adenocarcinoma. The sequencing here drew on peripheral blood, taken before any cancer treatment. As DNA, the CDR3 is TGTGCCTTTAATCAGGGTGGCCGGGTTGGGGCTTTCTTT. Its protein product is CAFNQGGRVGAFF.